What follows are 6 T cell receptor beta chains derived from one specimen sequenced in a study of cytomegalovirus exposure and HLA in healthy donors. PCR amplification relied on 60 Vbeta primers (plus 13 Jbeta primers). Produced via immunoSEQ multiplex PCR; TCRdb's table is partial and in-frame only. The sample has about 220,000 clones; more than 75% are singletons. The material sequenced was PBMCs. The receptors derive from a man aged 35-49 years in good health and CMV-seropositive.

The chain uses TRBV15 and TRBJ2-3; 7 nucleotides line up with TRBD2. This CDR3 is 15 amino acids long. V trimming: 0 bases; J trimming: 2 bases; junction bases outside the gene matches: 2. Germline assignment: CDR1 LNHNV and CDR2 YYDKDF (reference sequence). DNA of the CDR3: TGTGCCACCAGCAGAGATGAGCGGGACACAGATACGCAGTATTTT. Amino acids: CATSRDERDTDTQYF.

The chain joins TRBV2 to TRBJ2-2, with 12 positions matching TRBD1. Germline CDR1 and CDR2: SNHLY and FYNNEI. V trimming: 3 bases; J trimming: 5 bases; junction bases outside the gene matches: 13. There are 19 residues in the CDR3. The CDR3 sequence: CASSDSVGGQGARTGELFF. Here the CDR3 DNA reads TGTGCCAGCAGTGACTCTGTGGGGGGACAGGGGGCACGGACCGGGGAGCTGTTTTTT.

This clone came up a few times. Other DNA sequences of this sample code for an identical CDR3. J is TRBJ2-3 and V is TRBV5-1; 14 bases match TRBD2. Germline V lookup: CDR1 SGHRS, CDR2 YFSETQ. The CDR3 covers 16 residues. With V trimmed by 0 bases and J by 3 bases, 0 bases remained unmatched. The CDR3 here is CASSLGTSGRTDTQYF. The CDR3 DNA follows: TGCGCCAGCAGCTTGGGGACTAGCGGGAGGACAGATACGCAGTATTTT.

The chain is built from TRBV27 and TRBJ1-4, with no clear D. V lost 6 bases and J lost 7, with 9 bases in between. The CDR3 consists of 12 residues. Germline CDR1 MNHEY, CDR2 SMNVEV (reference sequence). The CDR3 spells CASSLPSEKLFF. Written as DNA, the CDR3 is TGTGCCAGCAGCCTTCCTAGTGAAAAACTGTTTTTT. The whole variable domain, filled in from reference TRBV27 and TRBJ1-4, reads EAQVTQNPRYLITVTGKKLTVTCSQNMNHEYMSWYRQDPGLGLRQIYYSMNVEVTDKGDVPEGYKVSRKEKRNFPLILESPSPNQTSLYFCASSLPSEKLFFGSGTQLSVL.

J is TRBJ1-1 and V is TRBV5-1; tentatively, D is TRBD1 (6 bases). Trimming cost V 4 bases and J 1 base, with 11 bases left between them. Looked up from germline, CDR1 is SGHRS and CDR2 is YFSETQ. The CDR3 contains 14 residues. DNA of the CDR3: TGCGCCAGCAGCCTATGGACAGAGAACACTGAAGCTTTCTTT. Translated: CASSLWTENTEAFF.

This CDR3 is CASSQLAGGIQETQYF. The CDR3 bases are TGTGCCAGCAGCCAGCTAGCGGGAGGGATCCAAGAGACCCAGTACTTC. This chain joins TRBV14 and TRBJ2-5; 12 bases match TRBD2. The junction had 3 bases not matched to a gene; V was cut back by 3 bases and J by 1 base. The CDR3 runs 16 residues. Germline V lookup: CDR1 SGHDN, CDR2 FVKESK.